A selection of T cell receptor beta chains follows, all from one sample in a study of blood T cell repertoires in COVID-19. Sequenced by immunoSEQ multiplex PCR; TCRdb stores in-frame clones only, minus some. The sample yields about 480,000 clones, 87% seen once. Sequenced input: PBMCs or T cells enriched from blood (not recorded which). The receptors were gathered from a woman under 30 with acute COVID-19. CDR3s include the opening cysteine and the closing phenylalanine or tryptophan. The order of the fields is V gene, J gene, CDR3 length, clone size, D gene, CDR3 DNA, CDR3 protein. D genes are given only for firm matches. Rows may omit the clone size; those that give it use once, few, many or a size class.

TRBV7-2	TRBJ2-1	15	NA	NA	TGTGCCAGCAGCTTAACGGGGGTCAGGAACAATGAGCAGTTCTTC	CASSLTGVRNNEQFF
TRBV7-9	TRBJ2-2	15	NA	TRBD1	TGTGCCAGCAGTCTAGGACAGGGACTCACCGGGGAGCTGTTTTTT	CASSLGQGLTGELFF
TRBV7-7	TRBJ1-5	16	NA	NA	TGTGCTAGCAGCTCCTGTCCGGGGGACGGCAATCAGCCCCAGCATTTT	CASSSCPGDGNQPQHF
TRBV4-3	TRBJ1-1	13	NA	NA	TGCGCCAGCAGCCAAGCAGGGTTCACTGAAGCTTTCTTT	CASSQAGFTEAFF
TRBV6-4	TRBJ1-6	15	NA	TRBD1	TGTGCCAGCAGTCCCGGGACAGAATATAATTCACCCCTCCACTTT	CASSPGTEYNSPLHF
TRBV29-1	TRBJ2-5	13	NA	TRBD1	TGCAGCGTTGAGGACAGGGGGCGAGAGACCCAGTACTTC	CSVEDRGRETQYF
TRBV9	TRBJ1-6	15	NA	TRBD1	TGTGCCAGCAGTGGTGGACAGGGAGGTAATTCACCCCTCCACTTT	CASSGGQGGNSPLHF
TRBV3-1/TRBV3-2	TRBJ1-2	15	NA	NA	TGTGCCAGCAGCCAAGAAGAGGCTCGGAGGGGAGGCTACACCTTC	CASSQEEARRGGYTF
TRBV27	TRBJ2-5	15	NA	TRBD2	TGTGCCAGCAGGCGACTAGCGGGAGTTTCAGAGACCCAGTACTTC	CASRRLAGVSETQYF
TRBV19	TRBJ2-7	15	NA	TRBD1	TGTGCCAGTAGTGCCGGGACAGGGGTCTCCTACGAGCAGTACTTC	CASSAGTGVSYEQYF
TRBV10-3	TRBJ1-2	15	NA	TRBD1	TGTGCCATCAGTGGGGGGGACAGTTCGAACTATGGCTACACCTTC	CAISGGDSSNYGYTF
TRBV5-1	TRBJ1-1	14	NA	NA	TGCGCCAGCAGCTCTACTTCCAGGGTAACTGAAGCTTTCTTT	CASSSTSRVTEAFF
TRBV6-5	TRBJ1-4	15	NA	NA	TGTGCCAGCCACAAACCGGGTCCCGGATATGAAAAACTGTTTTTT	CASHKPGPGYEKLFF
TRBV19	TRBJ2-3	12	NA	NA	TGTGCCAGTGCGGGCCCCACAGATACGCAGTATTTT	CASAGPTDTQYF
TRBV2	TRBJ2-3	13	NA	NA	TGTGCCAGCACAAAGCGTACCACAGATACGCAGTATTTT	CASTKRTTDTQYF
TRBV5-1	TRBJ2-1	13	NA	TRBD2	TGCGCCAGCCAGACTAGCGGCTACAATGAGCAGTTCTTC	CASQTSGYNEQFF
TRBV5-5	TRBJ2-1	14	NA	NA	TGTGCCAGCAGCTTGAATTGGAGGGAAGGTGAGCAGTTCTTC	CASSLNWREGEQFF
TRBV7-9	TRBJ1-2	13	once	NA	TGTGCCAGCAGCTTAGACGTAGCAGGGGACTACACCTTC	CASSLDVAGDYTF
TRBV4-3	TRBJ2-4	14	NA	TRBD2	TGCGCCAGCAGCCAAACTACGGGGGGAAGCATTCAGTACTTC	CASSQTTGGSIQYF
TRBV9	TRBJ1-4	19	NA	TRBD1	TGTGCCAGCAGCGTAGGTTTCAGGACAGGGGCCAACCTAAATGAAAAACTGTTTTTT	CASSVGFRTGANLNEKLFF
TRBV11-2	TRBJ1-3	16	NA	TRBD1	TGTGCCAGCAGCTTAGTGAAGGGGGCTTCTGGAAACACCATATATTTT	CASSLVKGASGNTIYF
TRBV4-2	TRBJ1-2	17	NA	NA	TGTGCCAGCAGCCAAGCTTTTAGGGACACCGCTAACTATGGCTACACCTTC	CASSQAFRDTANYGYTF
TRBV7-9	TRBJ2-7	14	NA	TRBD1	TGTGCCAGCAGCCCACGGACAGGGGTTGACGAGCAGTACTTC	CASSPRTGVDEQYF
TRBV28	TRBJ2-5	12	NA	NA	TGTGCCAGCTTAACGGCGGTAGAGACCCAGTACTTC	CASLTAVETQYF
TRBV3-1/TRBV3-2	TRBJ2-7	12	NA	NA	TGTGCCAGCAGCCAAGCTAGAGGCGAGCAGTACTTC	CASSQARGEQYF
TRBV5-4	TRBJ1-2	13	NA	TRBD1	TGTGCCAGCAGGTTACAGGGGTTAAATGGCTACACCTTC	CASRLQGLNGYTF
TRBV4-1	TRBJ2-5	13	NA	NA	TGCGCCAGCAGCCAAGAAATTCATGAGACCCAGTACTTC	CASSQEIHETQYF
TRBV11-3	TRBJ2-1	15	NA	TRBD2	TGTGCCAGCTCAGGACTAGCGGGACTGTACAATGAGCAGTTCTTC	CASSGLAGLYNEQFF
TRBV7-6	TRBJ2-2	14	NA	NA	TGTGCCAGCAGCTCTGGACTAACCACCGGGGAGCTGTTTTTT	CASSSGLTTGELFF
TRBV28	TRBJ1-1	15	NA	NA	TGTGCCAGCAGCCTACCCTTGGGAGGGGTCACTGAAGCTTTCTTT	CASSLPLGGVTEAFF
TRBV11-2	TRBJ1-2	15	few	NA	TGTGCCAGCAGCTTAGACGAGGGTTTGTTCTTTGGCTACACCTTC	CASSLDEGLFFGYTF
TRBV19	TRBJ2-1	15	NA	TRBD2	TGTGCCAGTAGTCCCGGGACTAGCGGTTACAATGAGCAGTTCTTC	CASSPGTSGYNEQFF
TRBV9	TRBJ2-7	17	NA	TRBD2	TGTGCCCGCAGCCAAACGGGGGGGGGACTAGCGGCCTACGAGCAGTACTTC	CARSQTGGGLAAYEQYF
TRBV27	TRBJ1-6	15	NA	TRBD1	TGTGCCAGCAGTTTAGGACAGGGCAGAGGGTCACCCCTCCACTTT	CASSLGQGRGSPLHF
TRBV9	TRBJ2-3	14	NA	TRBD2	TGTGCCAGCAGCTACGGGGGGGTCACAGATACGCAGTATTTT	CASSYGGVTDTQYF
TRBV19	TRBJ2-6	14	once	NA	TGTGCCAGTACTGAAGGAGGCGGGGCCAACGTCCTGACTTTC	CASTEGGGANVLTF
TRBV12-3/TRBV12-4	TRBJ2-7	12	NA	NA	TGTGCCAGCAGTTTATATGGTCAGGAGCAGTACTTC	CASSLYGQEQYF
TRBV28	TRBJ2-7	15	NA	TRBD2	TGTGCCAGCACCATCTCTAGCGGCCAGACTTACGAGCAGTACTTC	CASTISSGQTYEQYF
TRBV28	TRBJ1-5	12	NA	NA	TGTGCCGGGCGGGAGGGCAATCAGCCCCAGCATTTT	CAGREGNQPQHF
TRBV20-1	TRBJ1-2	11	NA	NA	TGCAGTGCCCACTTTAACTATGGCTACACCTTC	CSAHFNYGYTF
TRBV2	TRBJ2-3	15	NA	NA	TGTGCCAGCAGCCGTACCGAAGAGATCACAGATACGCAGTATTTT	CASSRTEEITDTQYF
TRBV5-3	TRBJ1-6	17	once	NA	TGTGCCAGAAGCTTGGGGTTGACACCCTTCTATAATTCACCCCTCCACTTT	CARSLGLTPFYNSPLHF
TRBV19	TRBJ1-5	15	few	NA	TGTGCCAGTAGTATTCTGGACAAGGGCAATCAGCCCCAGCATTTT	CASSILDKGNQPQHF
TRBV18	TRBJ1-2	14	NA	NA	TGTGCCAGCTCACCAGGGGGGGTGAACTATGGCTACACCTTC	CASSPGGVNYGYTF
TRBV7-2	TRBJ1-5	15	NA	NA	TGTGCCAGCAGCTTTGTGCCAGTAAACAATCAGCCCCAGCATTTT	CASSFVPVNNQPQHF